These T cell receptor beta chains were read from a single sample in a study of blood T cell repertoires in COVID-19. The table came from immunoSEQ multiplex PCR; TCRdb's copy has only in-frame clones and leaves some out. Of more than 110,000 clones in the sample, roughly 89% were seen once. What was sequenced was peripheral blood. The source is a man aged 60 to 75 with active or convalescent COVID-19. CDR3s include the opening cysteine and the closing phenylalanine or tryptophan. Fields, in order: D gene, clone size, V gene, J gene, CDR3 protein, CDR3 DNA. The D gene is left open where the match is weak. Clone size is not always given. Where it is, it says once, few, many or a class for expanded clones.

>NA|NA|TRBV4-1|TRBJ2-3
CASSPGSFPSTDTQYF
TGCGCCAGCAGCCCTGGGAGCTTCCCTAGCACAGATACGCAGTATTTT
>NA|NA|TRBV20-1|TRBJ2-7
CSARQGGEQYF
TGCAGTGCTAGACAGGGCGGCGAGCAGTACTTC
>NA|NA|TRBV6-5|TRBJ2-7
CASSYKAFASYEQYF
TGTGCCAGCAGTTACAAAGCCTTCGCCTCCTACGAGCAGTACTTC
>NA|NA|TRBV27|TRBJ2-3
CASSMRHTDTQYF
TGTGCCAGCAGCATGCGGCACACAGATACGCAGTATTTT
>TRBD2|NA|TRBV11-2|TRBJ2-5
CASRTASGAQETQYF
TGTGCCAGCCGGACGGCTAGCGGGGCACAAGAGACCCAGTACTTC
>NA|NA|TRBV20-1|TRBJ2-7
CSASSGDYEQYF
TGCAGTGCTAGTAGCGGAGACTACGAGCAGTACTTC
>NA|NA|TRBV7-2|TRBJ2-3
CASSPEDFASTDTQYF
TGTGCCAGCAGCCCCGAGGACTTCGCTAGCACAGATACGCAGTATTTT
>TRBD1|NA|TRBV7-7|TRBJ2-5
CASRSGTGGSYQETQYF
TGTGCCAGCAGGTCCGGGACAGGGGGAAGTTACCAAGAGACCCAGTACTTC
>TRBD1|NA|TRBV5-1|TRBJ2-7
CASSFGTGGYEQYF
TGCGCCAGCAGCTTCGGGACAGGGGGGTACGAGCAGTACTTC
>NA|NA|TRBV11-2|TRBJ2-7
CASSPLVLPGEQYF
TGTGCCAGCAGCCCTCTGGTACTCCCAGGGGAGCAGTACTTC
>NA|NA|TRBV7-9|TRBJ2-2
CASSSDPWGDTGELFF
TGTGCCAGCAGCTCCGACCCTTGGGGGGACACCGGGGAGCTGTTTTTT
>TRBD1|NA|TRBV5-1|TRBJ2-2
CASSSSPRQGTGELFF
TGCGCCAGCAGCTCCTCCCCACGACAGGGCACCGGGGAGCTGTTTTTT
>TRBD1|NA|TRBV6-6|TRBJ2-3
CASSPGQGPDTQYF
TGTGCCAGCAGTCCGGGACAGGGGCCTGATACGCAGTATTTT
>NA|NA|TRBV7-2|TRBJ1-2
CASSFQGNGYTF
TGTGCCAGCAGCTTCCAGGGAAATGGCTACACCTTC
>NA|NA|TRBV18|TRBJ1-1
CASSPNRQLEAFF
TGTGCCAGCTCACCAAATCGACAGCTGGAAGCTTTCTTT
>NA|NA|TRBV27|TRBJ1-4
CASSLWGETNEKLFF
TGTGCCAGCAGTTTATGGGGCGAAACTAATGAAAAACTGTTTTTT
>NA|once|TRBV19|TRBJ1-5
CASSLDGFGNQPQHF
TGTGCCAGTAGTCTTGACGGGTTCGGCAATCAGCCCCAGCATTTT
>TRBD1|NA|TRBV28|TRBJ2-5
CASSSPWTGEETQYF
TGTGCCAGCAGTTCCCCTTGGACAGGGGAAGAGACCCAGTACTTC
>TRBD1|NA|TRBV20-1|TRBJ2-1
CSASTDRDRGFSEQFF
TGCAGTGCTAGTACCGACCGGGACAGGGGGTTTAGTGAGCAGTTCTTC
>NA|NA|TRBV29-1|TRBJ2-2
CSVSSDPEDGELFF
TGCAGCGTTAGTTCCGACCCAGAGGACGGGGAGCTGTTTTTT
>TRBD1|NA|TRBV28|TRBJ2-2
CASSFAVASDRGGTANTGELFF
TGTGCCAGCAGTTTCGCCGTCGCATCCGACAGGGGCGGAACCGCGAACACCGGGGAGCTGTTTTTT
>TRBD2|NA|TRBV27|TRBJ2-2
CASSSLGGDGELFF
TGTGCCAGCAGTTCCCTTGGGGGGGACGGGGAGCTGTTTTTT
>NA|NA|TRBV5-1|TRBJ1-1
CASSFGRAMNTEAFF
TGCGCCAGCAGCTTTGGCAGGGCCATGAACACTGAAGCTTTCTTT
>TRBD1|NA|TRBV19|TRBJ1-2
CASELTLGQGGYGYTF
TGTGCCAGTGAACTCACCCTGGGACAGGGGGGCTATGGCTACACCTTC
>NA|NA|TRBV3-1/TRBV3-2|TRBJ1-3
CASGSQGNTLSGNTIYF
TGTGCCAGTGGAAGCCAGGGAAATACGCTTTCTGGAAACACCATATATTTT
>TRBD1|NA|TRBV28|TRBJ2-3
CASSPPGQGKDTQYF
TGTGCCAGCAGCCCACCGGGACAGGGGAAAGATACGCAGTATTTT
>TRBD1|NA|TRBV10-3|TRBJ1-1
CAISNDRVMNTEAFF
TGTGCCATCAGTAACGACAGGGTCATGAACACTGAAGCTTTCTTT
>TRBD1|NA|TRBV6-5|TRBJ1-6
CASSLDRVGDSPLHF
TGTGCCAGCAGTCTCGACAGGGTAGGAGATTCACCCCTCCACTTT
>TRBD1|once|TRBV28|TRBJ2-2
CASSFTGQGSAGELFF
TGTGCCAGCAGTTTTACGGGACAGGGTAGTGCCGGGGAGCTGTTTTTT
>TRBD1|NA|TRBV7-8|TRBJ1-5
CASRQGSNQPQHF
TGTGCCAGCAGACAGGGGAGCAATCAGCCCCAGCATTTT
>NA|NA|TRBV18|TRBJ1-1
CASSPGQNTEAFF
TGTGCCAGCTCACCGGGACAGAACACTGAAGCTTTCTTT
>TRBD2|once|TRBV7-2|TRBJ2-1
CASSPRGRAGGPKEQFF
TGTGCCAGCAGCCCCAGGGGGAGAGCGGGGGGCCCAAAGGAGCAGTTCTTC